The T cell receptor beta chain described here comes from a study of beta chain features in type 1 diabetes. As for the study in general: On cell yields, gender and age, patients and healthy donors were similar. Findings and limits, study-wide: Shortening of TCRB CDR3s, moderate but significant, appeared in all four CD4+ subsets of Type 1 diabetes patients. Patients and controls would share equally any PCR tilt toward shorter templates. High-TCR-expressing cells could be over-represented by cDNA sequencing.

This CDR3 has 15 residues. Deletions cut 0 bases from V and 6 bases from J, with 15 bases between. CDR1 is SGHRS, CDR2 YFSETQ, per germline. The investigators reverse transcribed all of the isolated RNA, so they sequenced expressed TCRB transcripts. Method: immunoSEQ multiplex PCR; TCRdb's copy keeps in-frame clones and lacks some. The sample contains 120,000 to 150,000 clones, approximately 13% of which appear only once. Comment on this clone: The antigen is not known.

CD4+ cells of the naive, central memory, regulatory and stem cell-like memory types were sorted via CD45RO/CCR7/CD25/CD127/CD95/CD27. The rearrangement uses TRBV5-1 and TRBJ1-1, with D perhaps TRBD1 (5 bases). Sequenced material: central memory CD4+ T cells from blood. This receptor was taken from a man younger than 30 with type 1 diabetes. CDR3 in amino acids: CASSLEGQGIAEAFF. The CDR3, as DNA: TGCGCCAGCAGCTTGGAGGGCCAGGGCATCGCTGAAGCTTTCTTT.